This T cell receptor beta chain was sequenced for a study of OX40 agonist ivuxolimab in advanced cancers. This CDR3 has 15 residues. Germline V gene data show CDR1 as SNHLY and CDR2 as FYNNEI. The V and J ends lost 5 bases and 4 bases, in that order; junction bases with no gene match: 8. Repertoires were generated with immunoSEQ multiplex PCR, while TCRdb's copy carries only in-frame clones and drops some. The sample consists of some 30,000 clones, 75% to 85% of them appearing once. Autoimmune disease history or systemic immunosuppression was exclusionary. The receptor was derived from an adult with an advanced solid tumor such as melanoma, head and neck, liver or kidney cancer. The specimen comprised CD4+ or CD8+ T cells sorted from blood, sampled in a trial of the OX40 agonist ivuxolimab. The chain is built from TRBV2 and TRBJ1-5, with 7 nucleotides matching TRBD1. The CDR3, as DNA: TGTGCCAGCAGTCAAGACGGGACAGCGAATCAGCCCCAGCATTTT. It specifies CASSQDGTANQPQHF.